The subject of this entry is one T cell receptor (beta chain). Its antigen is currently unknown. This entry comes from a study of vaccination effects on CD4 cells after COVID-19. In the study overall: Of the BNT162b2 and mRNA-1273 vaccines, participants received two doses of one or the other.

TCRdb keeps only in-frame clones here, not all; method: immunoSEQ multiplex PCR. The sample holds just under 75,000 clones, roughly 74% seen once. Pools of viral peptides were used by the ViraFEST assay to expand antigen-specific CD4+ T cells ahead of sequencing. When less than 12 days of culture had elapsed, CD4+ T cells were isolated. Nucleocapsid antibodies were negative in the vaccine recipients, who had never had SARS-CoV-2 infection. They grew roughly 2 million PBMC in each well, adding about 10 IU/ml IL-2 and approximately 10 ug/ml peptides. This CDR3 has 15 amino acids. In germline, CDR1 is SGHDN, CDR2 FVKESK. Deletions cut 1 base from V and 4 bases from J, with 10 bases between.

The chain uses TRBV14 and TRBJ2-2; D not certain. The sample in question was CD4+ T cells from PBMCs cultured with HCoV-NL63 spike peptides, obtained before COVID-19 vaccination. This TCR derives from a human donor who received a COVID-19 vaccine. For the CDR3, the DNA is TGTGCCAGCAGCCAAGCCCTAACCCGCACCGGGGAGCTGTTTTTT. This codes for CASSQALTRTGELFF.